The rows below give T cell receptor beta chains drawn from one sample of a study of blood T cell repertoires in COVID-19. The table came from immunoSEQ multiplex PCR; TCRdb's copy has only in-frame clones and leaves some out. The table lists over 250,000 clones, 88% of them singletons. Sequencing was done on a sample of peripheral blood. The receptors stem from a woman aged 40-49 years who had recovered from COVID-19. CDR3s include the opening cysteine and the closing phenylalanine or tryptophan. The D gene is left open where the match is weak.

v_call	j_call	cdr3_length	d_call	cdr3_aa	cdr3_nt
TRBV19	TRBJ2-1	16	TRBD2	CASSQTSASSYNEQFF	TGTGCCAGTAGCCAGACTAGCGCGAGCTCCTACAATGAGCAGTTCTTC
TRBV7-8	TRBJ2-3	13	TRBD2	CSSGGEGTDTQYF	TGTTCCTCGGGGGGGGAGGGGACAGATACGCAGTATTTT
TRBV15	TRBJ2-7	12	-	CATQGPDYEQYF	TGTGCCACCCAGGGCCCAGACTACGAGCAGTACTTC
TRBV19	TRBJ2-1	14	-	CASRVGAPTNEQFF	TGTGCCAGTAGGGTGGGGGCCCCCACCAATGAGCAGTTCTTC
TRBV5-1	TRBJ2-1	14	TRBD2	CASSPQRGVDEQFF	TGCGCCAGCAGCCCCCAGCGGGGGGTGGATGAGCAGTTCTTC
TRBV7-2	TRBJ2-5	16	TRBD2	CASSLAWREGRETQYF	TGTGCCAGCAGCTTAGCCTGGCGGGAGGGCCGGGAGACCCAGTACTTC
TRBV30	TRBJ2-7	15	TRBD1	CAWNPGQGASRGEYF	TGTGCCTGGAACCCGGGACAGGGGGCCTCCAGGGGGGAGTACTTC
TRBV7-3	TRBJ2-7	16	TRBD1	CASSQRPGQGLGEQYF	TGTGCCAGCAGCCAACGCCCGGGACAGGGGCTCGGCGAGCAGTACTTC
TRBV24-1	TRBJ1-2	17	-	CATSDPTPGHEHYGYTF	TGTGCCACCAGTGATCCCACTCCGGGACACGAGCACTATGGCTACACCTTC
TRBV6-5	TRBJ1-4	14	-	CASTPSGGSEKLFF	TGTGCCAGCACCCCGAGCGGCGGGTCTGAAAAACTGTTTTTT
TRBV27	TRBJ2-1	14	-	CASSLGSSYNEQFF	TGTGCCAGCAGTTTGGGGAGCTCCTACAATGAGCAGTTCTTC
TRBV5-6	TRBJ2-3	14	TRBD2	CASSFGGGTDTQYF	TGTGCCAGCAGCTTCGGGGGAGGGACAGATACGCAGTATTTT
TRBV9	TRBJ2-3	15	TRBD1	CASSPTGARTDTQYF	TGTGCCAGCAGCCCCACAGGGGCCCGCACAGATACGCAGTATTTT
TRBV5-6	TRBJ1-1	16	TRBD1	CASSLQGAEQVSLYFF	TGTGCCAGCAGCCTCCAGGGGGCGGAACAAGTTTCATTGTATTTCTTT
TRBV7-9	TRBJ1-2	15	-	CASSLEGAAPYGYTF	TGTGCCAGCAGCTTAGAAGGGGCAGCCCCTTATGGCTACACCTTC
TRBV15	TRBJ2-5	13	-	CATSERGQETQYF	TGTGCCACCAGCGAGCGAGGCCAAGAGACCCAGTACTTC
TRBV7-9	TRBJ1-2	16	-	CASSFIGVDRDYGYTF	TGTGCCAGCAGCTTTATAGGGGTGGATCGGGACTATGGCTACACCTTC
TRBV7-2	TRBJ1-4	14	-	CASNPGPPNEKLFF	TGTGCCAGCAACCCAGGGCCCCCTAATGAAAAACTGTTTTTT
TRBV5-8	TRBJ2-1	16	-	CASSSQTSPGVNEQFF	TGTGCCAGCAGCTCCCAGACTAGCCCAGGGGTCAATGAGCAGTTCTTC
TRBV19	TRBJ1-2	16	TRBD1	CASSIPGQTSNYGYTF	TGTGCCAGTAGTATCCCGGGACAGACTTCTAACTATGGCTACACCTTC